This T cell receptor (beta chain) was sequenced for a study of T cells in localized non-small cell lung cancer (dated by TCRdb to the early 2020s). As for the study more broadly: The study examined T cell repertoires in under 300 patients with early-stage NSCLC and compared tumors with uninvolved tumor-adjacent lungs. The cohort consisted of 200 to 250 treatment-naive NSCLC patients whose localized lung tumors had been resected. The mean age of the NSCLC patients was under 70 years, with about 130 men and 95 to 110 women.

At diagnosis, peripheral blood, uninvolved tumor-adjacent lung and tumor were collected and stored as a combination of fresh-frozen and FFPE material. Blood samples were analyzed as peripheral blood mononuclear cells for TCR repertoire profiling. The immunoSEQ Assay was used to sequence TCR beta CDR3 regions from DNA. On the study's bioinformatics: To compute T cell density, TCR beta template counts were normalized to usable DNA, which was estimated by amplifying housekeeping genes. Richness was estimated with the preseqR package, extrapolating to 400,000 templates for PBMC samples and 120,000 templates for tissue samples. Clonality was defined by subtracting Pielou's evenness from one. To identify tissue-enriched TCRs, differential abundance testing was run on productive amino-acid clonotypes with a minimum total count of 5 and an alpha of 0.1. The Jaccard Index and the Morisita Overlap Index were used to quantify repertoire overlap between compartments. GLIPH grouped TCR beta CDR3s together with public tetramer-defined viral CDR3s, and a viral motif had to include at least three viral sequences and also show V-gene enrichment. In its TCRdb copy, this immuneACCESS table keeps in-frame sequences only and misses some clones. Where compared with another copy, unresolved V genes explain less than half of these, and the others have no known cause. V, J and clone size reflect that table, while D and trimming were determined from the DNA. This sample gives tens of thousands of clones in total; roughly 91% of them show up just once. Jointly, the top ten make up 20% to 25% of the sample.

Findings and caveats that apply to the study as a whole: Because the study design was exploratory, TCR variables were selected using unadjusted p-values without false-discovery rate correction. A median of around 60 of the top 100 tumor clones turned up in the paired uninvolved adjacent lung, and approximately 30 of those clones also ranked among the top 100 of that same adjacent lung. Multi-region tumor sequencing was not performed, so intratumor heterogeneity could not be excluded. Uninvolved tumor-adjacent lung showed the highest T cell clonality, higher than tumor, which suggests more focused antigenic responses in the adjacent lung. Higher blood T cell density associated with longer overall survival, while higher adjacent-lung clonality associated with shorter survival.

For CDR1 and CDR2, the germline V gene lists SNHLY and FYNNEI. From the cysteine through the phenylalanine, the CDR3 covers 16 amino acids. Only CDR3 DNA remains: 48 bases, in frame from the first base. V lost 6 bases and J lost 0 bases; the stretch between them is 12 bases long. Concerning this clone itself: What antigen it recognizes has not been identified. No much larger clone is present one base from it, and per-base qualities are unavailable.

Sequences were derived from peripheral blood, sampled before any cancer treatment. This receptor was taken from a woman between 35 and 75 years old with stage I squamous cell lung carcinoma. Recombination joined TRBV2 with TRBJ1-6; no D gene can be assigned with confidence. The DNA reads TGTGCCAGCAGGGCCTCATTGAGCTCCTATAATTCACCCCTCCACTTT. This encodes CASRASLSSYNSPLHF.